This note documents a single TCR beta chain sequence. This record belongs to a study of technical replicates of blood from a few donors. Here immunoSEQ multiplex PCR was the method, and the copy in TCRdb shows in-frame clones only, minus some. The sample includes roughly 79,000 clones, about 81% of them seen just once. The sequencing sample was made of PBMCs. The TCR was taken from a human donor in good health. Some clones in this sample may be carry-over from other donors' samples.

CDR3 sequence: CASSLGAGGNQPQHF. DNA of the CDR3: TGTGCCAGCAGCTTGGGGGCGGGGGGCAATCAGCCCCAGCATTTT. V is TRBV5-5 and J is TRBJ1-5, with D perhaps TRBD1 (5 bases). The V end was cut by 0 bases, the J end by 2 bases, with 9 bases between. Germline V CDR1 and CDR2: SGHKS, YYEKEE (reference sequence). This CDR3 has 15 residues.